These 18 T cell receptor beta chains were all obtained from the same sample, sequenced in a study of T-cell reconstitution after alpha-beta-depleted transplantation in children. Unique molecular identifiers were incorporated during preparation of the TCRbeta library. TCRdb processed the PCR reads anew with MiXCR; each CDR3 protein has one entry. The profile shows hundreds of thousands of distinct CDR3 sequences, about 10% of them singletons. The sample here was PBMCs from the stem cell graft donor, taken from the stem cell graft. The receptors were gathered from a human donor who donated a stem cell graft to a child with SCID.

This clonotype was counted only a few times. The chain combines TRBV29-1 with TRBJ2-3, with 14 positions matching TRBD2. The CDR3 has 15 residues. V gave up 7 bases and J gave up 5 bases; unmatched junction bases: 8. CDR1 and CDR2 from the germline V gene are SQVTM and ANQGSEA. CDR3 nucleotide sequence: TGCAGCGCACGAACCGGGACTAGCGGGGGAGATACGCAGTATTTT. Its translation is CSARTGTSGGDTQYF.

This clonotype was seen repeatedly, ten times or more. The chain combines TRBV10-2 with TRBJ2-5, with D possibly matching TRBD2 (6 bases). The CDR3 is 13 amino acids. Deletions cut 4 bases from V and 4 bases from J, with 10 bases between. The V gene's germline CDR1 is WSHSY and CDR2 SAAADI. The CDR3 DNA is TGCGCCAGCAGTGGTGGAGGGCGAGAGACCCAGTACTTC. Protein sequence: CASSGGGRETQYF.

This clonotype was seen only a few times. Germline is not matched at one junction end, which may reflect a read error. The chain links TRBV7-7 to TRBJ2-1, with TRBD2 identical over 12 bases. CDR1 is SSHAT, CDR2 FNYEAQ, per germline (reference sequence). This CDR3 is built from 15 residues. CDR3 DNA: TGTGCTAGCAGCGGAGGACTAGCGGGATCCAATGAGCAGTTCTTC. It specifies CASSGGLAGSNEQFF.

In this sample, this clonotype turned up many times. V and J are TRBV10-3 and TRBJ2-5; possibly TRBD1 or TRBD2 for D (5 bases each). This CDR3 spans 14 amino acids. V was shortened by 3 bases and J by 11 bases, with 19 bases between the two germline ends. Per germline, CDR1 ENHRY and CDR2 SYGVKD. This chain's CDR3 is CAISEGVQGRRQYF. CDR3 nucleotides: TGTGCCATCAGTGAAGGGGTCCAGGGACGTAGACAGTACTTC.

The chain links TRBV20-1 to TRBJ2-1; TRBD1 matches at 8 bases. After removal of 6 bases from V and 1 base from J, the junction contained 11 bases not matched to a gene. CDR3 length: 16 residues. CDR1 DFQATT and CDR2 SNEGSKA come from the germline V gene (reference sequence). Written as DNA, the CDR3 is TGCAGTGCGACCGGACAGGGCGAGTGGTCCTACAATGAGCAGTTCTTC. Amino acid sequence: CSATGQGEWSYNEQFF.

The chain couples TRBV5-1 to TRBJ1-1; no definite D call. Germline assignment: CDR1 SGHRS and CDR2 YFSETQ. Trimming left V 4 bases short and J 1 base short, with 11 bases between. The CDR3 consists of 14 residues. CDR3 bases: TGCGCCAGCAGCGGGATCGACGAGAACACTGAAGCTTTCTTT. Protein sequence: CASSGIDENTEAFF.

The chain uses TRBV29-1 and TRBJ2-7; no clear D. V gave up 1 base and J gave up 0 bases, with 7 bases separating them. The CDR3 spans 13 residues. CDR1 SQVTM and CDR2 ANQGSEA come from the germline V gene. Here the CDR3 reads CSVEVVSSYEQYF. The CDR3 region has the DNA TGCAGCGTTGAAGTTGTCAGCTCCTACGAGCAGTACTTC.

The V call is TRBV18, the J call TRBJ2-1; 11 bases are a match to TRBD2. Germline V gene data show CDR1 as KGHSH and CDR2 as LQKENI. There are 15 residues in the CDR3. Unmatched junction bases numbered 2, after V lost 1 base and J lost 6 bases. CDR3 DNA: TGTGCCAGCTCACCACTAGCGGGGGGGCCCAATGAGCAGTTCTTC. It encodes CASSPLAGGPNEQFF. Combining the CDR3 with reference TRBV18 and TRBJ2-1 gives the whole variable domain NAGVMQNPRHLVRRRGQEARLRCSPMKGHSHVYWYRQLPEEGLKFMVYLQKENIIDESGMPKERFSAEFPKEGPSILRIQQVVRGDSAAYFCASSPLAGGPNEQFFGPGTRLTVL.

This clonotype has only a few counts. V usage is TRBV9 and J usage is TRBJ1-6; D may be TRBD1 (5 bases). Germline V lookup: CDR1 SGDLS, CDR2 YYNGEE. CDR3 length: 16 amino acids. V lost 4 bases, J lost 10 bases, and 21 bases lay in between. The DNA of the CDR3 is TGTGCCAGCAGCTTCCTTGCCGACAGCGGCAGGTCACCCCTCCACTTT. This codes for CASSFLADSGRSPLHF.

The chain couples TRBV20-1 to TRBJ2-7, with TRBD1 matching 7 bases. This CDR3 is 13 amino acids long. Germline trimming cut 6 bases from V and 0 bases from J; bases unmatched to any gene: 5. Germline assignment: CDR1 DFQATT and CDR2 SNEGSKA (reference sequence). CDR3 region: CSALDRYSYEQYF. In nucleotides, the CDR3 is TGCAGTGCCCTGGACAGGTACTCCTACGAGCAGTACTTC.

The table lists this clonotype with a few counts. The chain has TRBV15 and TRBJ1-2; 8 bases are a match to TRBD1. This CDR3 has 16 residues. V lost 6 bases and J lost 6; bases outside the gene matches: 15. Looked up from germline, CDR1 is LNHNV and CDR2 is YYDKDF (reference sequence). CDR3 bases: TGTGCCACCAGTATCGGACAGGGTTTTGTGGTGGATGGCTACACCTTC. It encodes CATSIGQGFVVDGYTF.

The J gene is TRBJ2-1, the V gene TRBV5-5; D not resolved. This CDR3 spans 12 amino acids. Germline-derived CDR1 and CDR2 are SGHKS and YYEKEE (reference sequence). V was clipped by 4 bases and J by 7 bases, with 9 bases between them. CDR3 nucleotide sequence: TGTGCCAGCAGCCCCCTAATTAATGAGCAGTTCTTC. Translated, it gives CASSPLINEQFF. Together with reference TRBV5-5 and TRBJ2-1, the CDR3 gives the full variable domain: DAGVTQSPTHLIKTRGQQVTLRCSPISGHKSVSWYQQVLGQGPQFIFQYYEKEERGRGNFPDRFSARQFPNYSSELNVNALLLGDSALYLCASSPLINEQFFGPGTRLTVL.

The V and J genes are TRBV7-9 and TRBJ2-1; 13 nucleotides line up with TRBD2. CDR1 and CDR2 (germline): SEHNR, FQNEAQ (reference sequence). The trim removed 7 bases at V and 6 bases at J, leaving 6 bases unmatched. The CDR3 totals 15 residues. CDR3 loop: CASTLAGGPINEQFF. In nucleotides, the CDR3 is TGTGCCAGCACACTAGCGGGGGGGCCCATCAATGAGCAGTTCTTC.

This clonotype was seen repeatedly, ten times or more. The chain carries TRBV5-1 and TRBJ2-1; D uncertain. Per the germline V gene, CDR1 is SGHRS and CDR2 is YFSETQ. The CDR3 covers 15 residues. V lost 0 bases and J lost 5, with 12 bases in between. DNA of the CDR3: TGCGCCAGCAGCTTGGCCGGATTGGAGAACAATGAGCAGTTCTTC. Translating it yields CASSLAGLENNEQFF.

This clonotype turned up a few times. The chain uses TRBV3-1 and TRBJ1-1; D is uncertain. CDR1 is LGHDT and CDR2 is YNNKEL in the germline V gene (reference sequence). V lost 4 bases and J 1 base, leaving 10 bases between the germline ends. The CDR3 has 14 amino acids. Here the CDR3 DNA reads TGTGCCAGCAGCCCAAGCACGGGGAACACTGAAGCTTTCTTT. Protein product: CASSPSTGNTEAFF.

In its sample, this clonotype was seen many times. This chain uses TRBV9 with TRBJ2-2; 8 bases agree with TRBD1. Trimming at V came to 4 bases and at J to 2 bases, leaving 7 bases not matched to a gene. Germline loops: CDR1 SGDLS, CDR2 YYNGEE. The CDR3 runs 16 residues. Here the CDR3 reads CASSTRQGRNTGELFF. CDR3 nucleotides: TGTGCCAGCAGCACCAGACAGGGGCGCAACACCGGGGAGCTGTTTTTT.

This chain uses TRBV12-3 or TRBV12-4 with TRBJ2-7, with D unresolved. CDR3 length: 12 amino acids. V shed 6 bases and J shed 12 bases, with 18 bases lying between them. The DNA of the CDR3 is TGTGCCAGCAGCTCCCCTCCCGGTATATGGTACTTC. Translating gives CASSSPPGIWYF.

There are a few counts of this clonotype. This chain uses TRBV19 with TRBJ2-3; D is perhaps TRBD2 (6 bases). CDR1 is LNHDA, CDR2 SQIVND, per germline (reference sequence). V was clipped by 3 bases and J by 6 bases, with 25 bases between them. There are 18 residues in the CDR3. The CDR3 reads CASSIFSGALPRADTQYF. The CDR3 bases are TGTGCCAGTAGTATTTTTTCGGGAGCCCTACCAAGAGCGGATACGCAGTATTTT.